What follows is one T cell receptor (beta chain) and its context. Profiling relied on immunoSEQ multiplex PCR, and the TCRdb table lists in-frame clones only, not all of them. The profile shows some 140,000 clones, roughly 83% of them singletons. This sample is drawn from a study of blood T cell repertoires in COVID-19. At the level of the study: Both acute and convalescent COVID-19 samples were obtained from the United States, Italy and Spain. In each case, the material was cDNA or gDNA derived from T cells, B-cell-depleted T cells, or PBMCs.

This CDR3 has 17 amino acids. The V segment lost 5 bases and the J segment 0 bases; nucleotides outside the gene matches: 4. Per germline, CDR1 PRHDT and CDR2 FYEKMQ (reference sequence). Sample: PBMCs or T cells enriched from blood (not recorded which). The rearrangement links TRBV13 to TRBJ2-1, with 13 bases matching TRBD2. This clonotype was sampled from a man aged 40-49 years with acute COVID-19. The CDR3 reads CASSQGLAGSSYNEQFF. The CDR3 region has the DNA TGTGCCAGCAGCCAGGGACTAGCGGGGAGCTCCTACAATGAGCAGTTCTTC.